This T cell receptor beta chain derives from a study of blood T cell repertoires in COVID-19. The overall study: T cells, B-cell-depleted T cells, or PBMCs provided the cDNA or gDNA that served as material.

Germline loops: CDR1 MNHEY, CDR2 SVGAGI. Trimming removed 6 bases from V and 0 bases from J, with 15 bases in between. The CDR3 length is 16 residues. Assay used: immunoSEQ multiplex PCR; TCRdb lists only in-frame clones, some missing. The sample shows 150,000 or so clones, over 75% of them seen only once. The specimen was peripheral blood. The TCR was taken from a man aged 55 to 69 with active or convalescent COVID-19. The J gene is TRBJ1-3, the V gene TRBV6-5; no clear D. The CDR3 region is CASSYGPVSSGNTIYF. In nucleotides, the CDR3 is TGTGCCAGCAGCTACGGGCCAGTCTCCTCTGGAAACACCATATATTTT.